This entry describes one TCR beta chain. Germline V gives CDR1 SGHTA, CDR2 FQGNSA. CDR3 length: 15 amino acids. J was trimmed by 6 bases and V by 0 bases; bases with no gene match: 4. The method was immunoSEQ multiplex PCR; TCRdb's version includes in-frame clones alone and lacks a portion of them. This table holds 300,000 or so clones, 87% found once. The source of the sample is a study of blood T cell repertoires in COVID-19. Overall study: Sample material is recorded as cDNA or gDNA derived from T cells, B-cell-depleted T cells, or PBMCs.

The specimen sequenced was peripheral blood. The chain links TRBV7-2 to TRBJ2-3; 9 positions agree with TRBD2. The clonotype originates from a woman between 45 and 65 years old who had recovered from COVID-19. The DNA for the CDR3 is TGTGCCAGCAGCTTAGCTAGCGGGAGTTGGGATACGCAGTATTTT. Translated: CASSLASGSWDTQYF.